One T cell receptor beta chain is described in this entry. The multiple sclerosis control cohort comprised treatment-naive individuals presenting with stable or active relapsing-remitting disease. The data were obtained in a study of CD8 T cells in Susac syndrome. The V end was cut by 3 bases, the J end by 7 bases, with 10 bases between. Per the germline V gene, CDR1 is LNHDA and CDR2 is SQIVND (reference sequence). CDR3 size: 13 residues. About 0.5 to 1 ug RNA was reverse transcribed with random hexamers. A multiplex approach, immunoSEQ multiplex PCR, amplified TCR beta CDR3 across 54 Vbeta and 13 Jbeta. TCRdb recomputed calls from the immunoSEQ multiplex PCR reads with MiXCR, one row per CDR3 protein. The sample lists about 73,000 distinct CDR3 sequences; about 95% were seen once.

The receptor comes from a human donor with multiple sclerosis. The sequencing input was CD8+ T cells from PBMCs. The rearrangement uses TRBV19 and TRBJ1-5; unclear D gene. CDR3 DNA sequence: TGTGCCAGTAGTATTGGCGTATCGCAGCCCCAGCATTTT. As protein: CASSIGVSQPQHF.